A selection of T cell receptor beta chains follows, all from one sample in a study of T cells after yellow fever vaccination. TCRdb independently ran MiXCR on the 5' RACE reads; one entry per CDR3 protein. Of about 58,000 distinct CDR3 sequences detected, roughly 6.9% appear once; the ten largest clones hold less than 45%. This sample comprised CD8+ T cells sorted from PBMCs, obtained on the day of the first yellow fever vaccination. The receptors were sampled from a man between 18 and 35 years old who received the YFV17D yellow fever vaccine. The CDR3 runs from the conserved cysteine through the conserved F or W. Each record gives: J gene, V gene, clone size, D gene, CDR3 DNA, CDR3 protein. D genes are given only for firm matches. Clone size is given for some rows only: seen once, a few or many times, or a class if the clone is expanded.

TRBJ2-1 TRBV6-1 many TRBD2 TGTGCCAGCGGACTAGCGGGGGAGAGCTACAATGAGCAGTTCTTC CASGLAGESYNEQFF
TRBJ2-6 TRBV10-3 . . TGTGCCATCAGTGGTACCGCAGGCTCTGGGGCCAACGTCCTGACTTTC CAISGTAGSGANVLTF
TRBJ2-5 TRBV6-5 many TRBD2 TGTGCCAGCAGTTACTCAAGCCCAGCGGGGGTTCAAGAGACCCAGTACTTC CASSYSSPAGVQETQYF
TRBJ2-2 TRBV4-1 . . TGCGCCAGCAGCTCGCCCCAAGGGGAAAGGGAGCTGTTTTTT CASSSPQGERELFF
TRBJ1-6 TRBV7-6 few . TGTGCCAGCTCCCCCTTGGGGGGGCAAGCTAATTCACCCCTCCACTTT CASSPLGGQANSPLHF
TRBJ2-3 TRBV5-1 many TRBD2 TGCGCCAGCAGCTTGCCGGAGGCGGGGGGGGCGCAAGATACGCAGTATTTT CASSLPEAGGAQDTQYF
TRBJ1-1 TRBV4-1 . . TGCGCCAGCAGCCAACTTTTCCACCGGGCCCCTGAAGCTTTCTTT CASSQLFHRAPEAFF
TRBJ2-1 TRBV6-4 . TRBD2 TGTGCCAGCAGCCCTCCGGGACTAGCGGGGGGGCTGGGGGTTAATGAGCAGTTCTTC CASSPPGLAGGLGVNEQFF
TRBJ2-5 TRBV20-1 many . TGCAGTGCTAGAGATGGGTGGGAAGAGACCCAGTACTTC CSARDGWEETQYF
TRBJ2-1 TRBV12-5 few . TGTGCTAGTGGTTTTTCAACCGTGAGCTCCTACAATGAGCAGTTCTTC CASGFSTVSSYNEQFF
TRBJ2-2 TRBV19 few TRBD1 TGTGCCAGTAGGGGGCAGGGGGTAAACACCGGGGAGCTGTTTTTT CASRGQGVNTGELFF
TRBJ1-4 TRBV27 many TRBD1 TGTGCCAGCAGTCTCACAGGGGGGCCTAATGAAAAACTGTTTTTT CASSLTGGPNEKLFF
TRBJ2-1 TRBV4-3 few TRBD2 TGCGCCAGCAGCCAAGATCTCAGCGGGGGGGCGGATGAGCAGTTCTTC CASSQDLSGGADEQFF
TRBJ2-7 TRBV9 medium-sized . TGTGCCAGCAGCTTAGCCGGGGATGACTACGAGCAGTACTTC CASSLAGDDYEQYF
TRBJ2-5 TRBV7-6 . . TGTGCCAGCAGCAGGACTTTACAAGAGACCCAGTACTTC CASSRTLQETQYF